These 7 T cell receptor beta chains came from one sample sequenced in a study of cytomegalovirus exposure and HLA in healthy donors. The study ran its PCR with 60 Vbeta and 13 Jbeta primers. The assay was immunoSEQ multiplex PCR, and TCRdb's table has in-frame clones only and misses some. Found here are around 120,000 clones, around 75% of them singletons; the top ten hold about 9.1%. The sequenced sample consisted of PBMCs. All receptors derive from a woman aged 50 to 60 in good health and CMV-seropositive.

This clone has more than one count but fewer than ten. This sequence joins TRBV29-1 and TRBJ2-1; 11 bases agree with TRBD1. The CDR3 totals 15 residues. Unmatched junction bases numbered 2, after V lost 3 bases and J lost 1 base. Germline V gene sequence: CDR1 SQVTM, CDR2 ANQGSEA. The DNA of the CDR3 is TGCAGCGTTGAGGGACAGGGGGGGTCCTACAATGAGCAGTTCTTC. Translation gives CSVEGQGGSYNEQFF.

The rearrangement links TRBV18 to TRBJ2-7, with TRBD2 identical over 12 bases. J lost 3 bases, V lost 6 bases, and 9 bases had no gene match. The CDR3 contains 16 residues. Looked up from germline, CDR1 is KGHSH and CDR2 is LQKENI. The CDR3 DNA follows: TGTGCCAGCTCCTACGGCGGGACTAGCGGGTACTACGAGCAGTACTTC. As protein: CASSYGGTSGYYEQYF.

V and J are TRBV4-2 and TRBJ2-5; D is perhaps TRBD1 (5 bases). Germline loops: CDR1 LGHNA, CDR2 YNFKEQ. V was cut by 4 bases and J by 2 bases, with 14 bases left in between. The CDR3 is 15 residues long. CDR3 sequence reads: CASSPRPNRQETQYF. The CDR3 DNA reads TGTGCCAGCAGCCCCCGCCCAAACAGGCAAGAGACCCAGTACTTC.

The gene calls are TRBV5-1 and TRBJ1-4; TRBD1 agrees at 7 bases. The CDR3 spans 14 residues. V shed 5 bases, J shed 5 bases, and the junction held 6 bases outside the gene matches. CDR1 is SGHRS, CDR2 YFSETQ, per germline. This chain's CDR3 is CASSSGRGNEKLFF. The CDR3, as DNA: TGCGCCAGCAGTAGTGGCAGGGGGAATGAAAAACTGTTTTTT.

This clone is medium-sized by share. V is TRBV7-9 and J is TRBJ1-4, with 7 bases fitting TRBD1. V shed 5 bases, J shed 4 bases, and the junction held 7 bases outside the gene matches. The CDR3 is 15 amino acids. Germline lookup yields CDR1 SEHNR and CDR2 FQNEAQ (reference sequence). In DNA, the CDR3 is TGTGCCAGCAGCCCGTACAGGGGCCATAATGAAAAACTGTTTTTT. Its protein product is CASSPYRGHNEKLFF.

The chain couples TRBV5-1 to TRBJ2-7; TRBD1 is a possible D gene (7 bases). The CDR3 covers 15 residues. Germline CDR1 reads SGHRS; CDR2 reads YFSETQ. Trimming removed 4 bases at V and 3 bases at J, with 17 bases between. Here the CDR3 reads CASSNPRQGGYEQYF. The CDR3 bases are TGCGCCAGCAGCAACCCGAGACAGGGAGGCTACGAGCAGTACTTC.

The rearrangement links TRBV5-1 to TRBJ1-6; D may be TRBD1 (5 bases). Germline lookup yields CDR1 SGHRS and CDR2 YFSETQ. The CDR3 length is 15 residues. The germline V and J ends were trimmed by 0 bases and 7 bases, with 11 bases remaining between them. The CDR3 nucleotides are TGCGCCAGCAGCTTGGCCAGGGTCCCCAATTCACCCCTCCACTTT. As protein: CASSLARVPNSPLHF.